The T cell receptor (beta chain) described here comes from a study of control samples from healthy donors and cancer patients. Produced via immunoSEQ multiplex PCR; TCRdb's table is partial and in-frame only. The sample has about 100,000 clones, about 88% seen once. Trimming took 0 bases from V and 0 from J, leaving 7 bases between them. Germline V CDR1 and CDR2: KGHSH, LQKENI. This CDR3 region has 15 residues. The chain recombines TRBV18 with TRBJ2-3, with a weak D call TRBD2 (5 bases). Sequenced material: blood. The TCR comes from a woman aged 50 to 60 in good health. For the CDR3, the DNA is TGTGCCAGCTCACCACCGCCGGGAAGCACAGATACGCAGTATTTT. Translation: CASSPPPGSTDTQYF. Using reference TRBV18 and TRBJ2-3 for the parts outside the CDR3, the full variable domain is NAGVMQNPRHLVRRRGQEARLRCSPMKGHSHVYWYRQLPEEGLKFMVYLQKENIIDESGMPKERFSAEFPKEGPSILRIQQVVRGDSAAYFCASSPPPGSTDTQYFGPGTRLTVL.